The TCR beta chain described here comes from a study of OX40 agonist ivuxolimab in advanced cancers. CDR1 and CDR2 from the germline V gene are SEHNR and FQNEAQ (reference sequence). The CDR3 length is 13 residues. The V gene end was trimmed by 7 bases and the J gene end by 7 bases; junction bases not matched to a gene: 5. General study results and limits: By week 6 at 0.1 to 3.0 mg/kg, blood CD4+ and CD8+ T cells had expanded clonally.

Patients who had autoimmune disease history or got systemic immunosuppression were left out. Generated by immunoSEQ multiplex PCR, the TCRdb table keeps only in-frame clones and is missing some. The sample comprises some 70,000 clones, 85% to 95% of which are singletons, and 1% to 1.2% rests with the top ten. Regarding this clone: Its matching antigen is unknown.

The origin of this receptor is an adult with an advanced solid tumor such as melanoma, head and neck, liver or kidney cancer. The rearrangement uses TRBV7-9 and TRBJ1-4; TRBD1 matches at 8 bases. The sample was CD4+ or CD8+ T cells sorted from blood, taken in a trial of the OX40 agonist ivuxolimab. Here the CDR3 reads CASTGQGGEKLFF. The CDR3 DNA follows: TGTGCCAGCACTGGACAGGGTGGTGAAAAACTGTTTTTT.